Below are 24 T cell receptor beta chains sequenced from a single sample in a study of T cells after yellow fever vaccination. TCRdb called the 5' RACE reads again in MiXCR, with one record for every CDR3 protein. The data contain 200,000 to 300,000 distinct CDR3 sequences, about 7.1% of them singletons. The starting material was CD4+ T cells sorted from PBMCs, obtained 15 days after the yellow fever booster vaccination. These receptor sequences come from a young man who received the YFV17D yellow fever vaccine.

In its sample, this clonotype was seen many times. V gene TRBV20-1 combines with J gene TRBJ2-5, with no clear D. This CDR3 region has 16 residues. Germline assignment: CDR1 DFQATT and CDR2 SNEGSKA (reference sequence). V lost 2 bases, J lost 0 bases, and 16 bases lay in between. CDR3 DNA: TGCAGTGCTAGAACCCCCATGGTGGGAAACCAAGAGACCCAGTACTTC. Translated, it gives CSARTPMVGNQETQYF.

V and J are TRBV10-1 and TRBJ2-2; the match to TRBD1 covers 7 bases. CDR1 is WNHNN, CDR2 SYGVQD, per germline (reference sequence). This CDR3 has 15 amino acids. V shed 0 bases, J shed 4 bases, and the junction held 2 bases outside the gene matches. The CDR3 nucleotides read TGCGCCAGCAGTGAGTCAGGGGGCATCACCGGGGAGCTGTTTTTT. Encoded protein: CASSESGGITGELFF.

The chain employs TRBV29-1 and TRBJ2-5; 10 bases line up with TRBD2. J lost 4 bases, V lost 6 bases, and 17 bases had no gene match. Germline CDR1 reads SQVTM; CDR2 reads ANQGSEA. This CDR3 contains 17 residues. CDR3 sequence (DNA): TGCAGCGTCCTGATGGCTAGCGGGAGTGATGGGGCAGAGACCCAGTACTTC. Translation gives CSVLMASGSDGAETQYF.

This sequence joins TRBV12-3 or TRBV12-4 and TRBJ2-7; 11 bases match TRBD2. The V gene end was trimmed by 7 bases and the J gene end by 2 bases; junction bases not matched to a gene: 10. The CDR3 runs to 16 residues. CDR3 amino acids: CASMWLGLAAAYEQYF. The CDR3 nucleotides read TGTGCCAGCATGTGGTTGGGACTAGCGGCTGCCTACGAGCAGTACTTC.

On this clonotype itself: A much larger clone differs by one base, so this may be a read error. The gene calls are TRBV5-1 and TRBJ2-7; a possible D gene is TRBD2 (5 bases). CDR1 and CDR2 from the germline V gene are SGHRS and YFSETQ. The CDR3 contains 14 residues. Trimming pared 7 bases from V and 7 bases from J, leaving 21 bases between. The CDR3, as DNA: TGCGCCAGCTGCCACCGGCCCTCGGGGTGGGAGCAGTACTTC. It is translated as CASCHRPSGWEQYF.

At least ten counts were recorded for this clonotype. The chain couples TRBV7-2 to TRBJ1-2; a possible D gene is TRBD1 (6 bases). From germline, CDR1 is SGHTA and CDR2 FQGNSA. The CDR3 covers 15 residues. Trimming removed 2 bases from V and 7 bases from J, with 17 bases in between. This chain's CDR3 is CASSLRTEWDGGYTF. In DNA form, the CDR3 reads TGTGCCAGCAGCTTACGGACAGAGTGGGACGGTGGCTACACCTTC.

The genes are TRBV28 and TRBJ2-5; 7 bases match TRBD2. With V trimmed by 6 bases and J by 7 bases, 5 bases remained unmatched. The CDR3 extends over 12 amino acids. Looked up from germline, CDR1 is MDHEN and CDR2 is SYDVKM. CDR3 sequence: CASRGGVGTQYF. DNA of the CDR3: TGTGCCAGCAGGGGGGGGGTTGGGACCCAGTACTTC.

This clonotype was detected only a few times. V usage is TRBV15 and J usage is TRBJ2-4, with a possible D match to TRBD1 (6 bases). The CDR3 is made up of 15 amino acids. Germline CDR1 and CDR2: LNHNV and YYDKDF (reference sequence). The V end was cut by 1 base, the J end by 3 bases, with 10 bases between. The CDR3 sequence: CATSRVQGLKNIQYF. CDR3 nucleotide sequence: TGTGCCACCAGCAGAGTACAGGGCCTCAAAAACATTCAGTACTTC.

This clonotype was seen only a few times. As DNA, the CDR3 is TGCAGTGCTAGACAGACTAGCGGGATCCTTAGAGACGAGCAGTACTTC. Protein sequence: CSARQTSGILRDEQYF. The J gene is TRBJ2-7, the V gene TRBV20-1, with TRBD2 matching 11 bases. The J segment lost 5 bases and the V segment lost 2 bases, leaving 11 bases of the junction unmatched. CDR3 length equals 16 residues. The germline V gene encodes CDR1 DFQATT and CDR2 SNEGSKA (reference sequence).

The chain joins TRBV7-9 to TRBJ2-1, with TRBD2 matching over 8 bases. V was clipped by 4 bases and J by 7 bases; unmatched bases: 12. The CDR3 loop spans 16 amino acids. Germline V gene data show CDR1 as SEHNR and CDR2 as FQNEAQ (reference sequence). Written as DNA, the CDR3 is TGTGCCAGCAGCTCGCCCCCGGGACGGGGGGGGAATGAGCAGTTCTTC. Translating it yields CASSSPPGRGGNEQFF.

This chain links TRBV3-1 with TRBJ2-4; D is undetermined. The germline gives CDR1 LGHDT, CDR2 YNNKEL (reference sequence). The germline V and J ends were trimmed by 10 bases and 1 base, with 17 bases remaining between them. The CDR3 length is 15 residues. CDR3 DNA: TGTGCCACCTCCGAAGGAGTCGGTGCCAAAAACATTCAGTACTTC. This sequence encodes CATSEGVGAKNIQYF.

This clonotype was recorded many times. The chain combines TRBV5-1 with TRBJ2-7; 10 positions match TRBD2. With 4 bases clipped from V and 5 bases from J, the junction kept 6 bases outside the gene matches. The germline V gene encodes CDR1 SGHRS and CDR2 YFSETQ. CDR3 length: 14 residues. The CDR3 region has the DNA TGCGCCAGCAGCCGAAGAGGACTAGCGGACGAGCAGTACTTC. This translates into CASSRRGLADEQYF.

There are many counts of this clonotype. The chain has TRBV5-5 and TRBJ2-2, with 7 bases aligning to TRBD1. The germline gives CDR1 SGHKS, CDR2 YYEKEE (reference sequence). The CDR3 consists of 14 residues. The ends lost 5 bases at V and 4 bases at J; junction bases unmatched: 5. The chain's CDR3 is CASRITGVTGELFF. CDR3 DNA: TGTGCCAGCAGGATAACAGGGGTCACCGGGGAGCTGTTTTTT.

This clonotype has just a few counts. V usage is TRBV6-2 or TRBV6-3 and J usage is TRBJ2-3, with 14 bases that match TRBD2. This CDR3 comprises 15 residues. CDR1 is MNHEY, CDR2 SVGEGT, per germline. The CDR3 nucleotides read TGTGCTGCGTCCGGACTAGCGGGAGGCCGGGGTACGCAGTATTTT. Protein: CAASGLAGGRGTQYF.

This clonotype came up many times. The chain couples TRBV15 to TRBJ2-1; TRBD2 matches 13 bases. The CDR3 extends over 16 amino acids. In germline, CDR1 is LNHNV, CDR2 YYDKDF (reference sequence). The V and J ends lost 4 bases and 8 bases, in that order; junction bases with no gene match: 8. CDR3: CATSTILAGGPYEQFF. The CDR3 region has the DNA TGTGCCACCAGCACTATACTAGCGGGAGGGCCATATGAGCAGTTCTTC.

This clonotype has a count of ten or more. The chain recombines TRBV7-9 with TRBJ2-5, with D perhaps given as TRBD1 or TRBD2 (5 bases each). Germline CDR1 SEHNR, CDR2 FQNEAQ (reference sequence). V lost 8 bases, J lost 5 bases, and 15 bases lay in between. This CDR3 is 13 amino acids long. The CDR3 bases are TGTGCCAGCGGCAGGGACGTTTCGGAGACCCAGTACTTC. As protein: CASGRDVSETQYF.

The J gene is TRBJ2-3, the V gene TRBV7-2; D unresolved. The V end was cut by 3 bases, the J end by 1 base, with 8 bases between. The V gene's germline CDR1 is SGHTA and CDR2 FQGNSA. CDR3 size: 14 residues. Written as DNA, the CDR3 is TGTGCCAGCAGCTTGTCGTATGGCACAGATACGCAGTATTTT. Its protein is CASSLSYGTDTQYF.

This clonotype has a handful of counts. This chain uses TRBV5-5 with TRBJ2-2, with D uncertain. The V gene's germline CDR1 is SGHKS and CDR2 YYEKEE (reference sequence). The CDR3 runs to 16 residues. The V and J ends lost 0 bases and 1 base respectively, with 10 bases between them. CDR3 region: CASSLGLIENTGELFF. The DNA for the CDR3 is TGTGCCAGCAGCTTGGGGCTGATAGAGAACACCGGGGAGCTGTTTTTT.

This clonotype was detected a few times. The chain has TRBV7-8 and TRBJ1-6; 7 bases map to TRBD1. Germline lookup yields CDR1 SGHVS and CDR2 FQNEAQ. The CDR3 loop spans 17 amino acids. V lost 5 bases and J lost 5; bases outside the gene matches: 12. CDR3 coding DNA: TGTGCCAGCAGCCTGAACGCCGGGACAGTTAATAATTCACCCCTCCACTTT. Amino acid sequence: CASSLNAGTVNNSPLHF. Combining the CDR3 with reference TRBV7-8 and TRBJ1-6 gives the whole variable domain GAGVSQSPRYKVAKRGQDVALRCDPISGHVSLFWYQQALGQGPEFLTYFQNEAQLDKSGLPSDRFFAERPEGSVSTLKIQRTQQEDSAVYLCASSLNAGTVNNSPLHFGNGTRLTVT.

This clonotype was seen a few times. The chain links TRBV6-1 to TRBJ2-7, with 9 bases that match TRBD1. CDR1 is MNHNS and CDR2 is SASEGT in the germline V gene. This CDR3 is built from 14 residues. The junction had 7 bases not matched to a gene; V was cut back by 8 bases and J by 2 bases. CDR3 bases: TGTGCCAGCTGTGCGGACAGGGGTGCCTACGAGCAGTACTTC. Residues: CASCADRGAYEQYF.

The table lists this clonotype with a few counts. The CDR3 nucleotides read TGTGCCACCAGTCCTCTCGCCGACCATGAGCAGTTCTTC. Its translation is CATSPLADHEQFF. This rearrangement joins TRBV15 to TRBJ2-1; unclear D gene. V was trimmed by 6 bases and J by 8 bases, leaving 14 bases between them. The germline gives CDR1 LNHNV, CDR2 YYDKDF (reference sequence). The CDR3 is 13 residues long.

With respect to this clonotype: This sequence may be a read error, since a much larger clone differs from it by one base. V is TRBV7-2 and J is TRBJ2-5; maybe TRBD1 (6 bases). Germline CDR1 and CDR2: SGHTA and FQGNSA. Trimming removed 7 bases at V and 3 bases at J, with 12 bases between. The CDR3 is 13 amino acids. The CDR3 protein is CASNREREETQYF. CDR3 DNA sequence: TGTGCCAGCAACAGGGAGAGGGAAGAGACCCAGTACTTC.

The chain is built from TRBV7-2 and TRBJ2-1; D unresolved. Germline V gene sequence: CDR1 SGHTA, CDR2 FQGNSA. The V and J ends lost 3 bases and 6 bases respectively, with 15 bases between them. The CDR3 has 15 residues. The CDR3 coding sequence is TGTGCCAGCAGCTTCTTGAGGACGGATCCCAATGAGCAGTTCTTC. Translating it yields CASSFLRTDPNEQFF.

Written as DNA, the CDR3 is TGCAGTGCCATAGACAGGGGGCGCAACACCGGGGAGCTGTTTTTT. The encoded protein is CSAIDRGRNTGELFF. V and J are TRBV20-1 and TRBJ2-2; 10 nucleotides match TRBD1. The CDR3 contains 15 residues. V lost 6 bases, J lost 2 bases, and 6 bases stayed unmatched. The germline V gene has CDR1 DFQATT and CDR2 SNEGSKA (reference sequence).